Reported below is one TCR beta chain. This clonotype was detected a few times. No cognate antigen has been identified for it. No base quality values were provided; no much bigger clone lies one nucleotide off. Libraries of naive CD8 T cells were built from approximately 22,000 to 940,000 sorted cells, with 10%, 30% or 50% of the purified RNA used. Naive CD8 T cells, defined as CD8+CD4-CCR7+CD45RA+, were FACS-sorted into RLT Plus buffer on a BD FACSAria II. To test detection sensitivity, Jurkat RNA equal to around nine TCR copies was added to samples of roughly 17,000-1,100,000 naive CD8 T cells. Enrichment of CD8 T cells was done with RosetteSep CD8+ T Cell Enrichment Cocktail plus Ficoll-Paque, and ACK red cell lysis came afterward. This sample is drawn from a study of molecular identifiers for immune sequencing clone quantification (dated by TCRdb to about 2018). Concerning the study at large: For a replicate experiment, RNA from roughly 20,000 or 100,000 naive CD8 T cells was divided into five aliquots, and four of the five aliquots were sequenced. CD8 T cells were used in a methods study to benchmark molecular-identifier clustering-based TCR repertoire sequencing (MIDCIRS) and TCR RNA copy counting.

Receptor amplification or capture employed PCR. Sequencing relied on an Illumina HiSeq 4000. Bulk TCR libraries were generated as previously described, with the TCR primers listed in Table S5 used. Purification of total RNA was performed with the Qiagen AllPrep DNA/RNA kit. Before analysis, reads from multiple sequencing runs of one library were combined. Per the authors' processing: Only reads with exact TCR constant sequence were kept, trimmed to 150 nt, and grouped by their 12-nt molecular barcodes. Reads in each barcode group were sub-clustered using a 15% Levenshtein threshold, and a quality-weighted consensus sequence was built for each RNA molecule. Non-functional sequences were excluded, and lower-count sequences lying one edit away from another sequence were also excluded. Based on a fit of two negative binomial distributions, barcode sub-clusters having less than 20% of the maximum read count were discarded. TCRdb trimmed the raw reads at Q25, called clones with MiXCR and kept productive beta chains. Rows with a matching CDR3 protein are joined into one entry that keeps the most common DNA and genes. TCRdb's processing, not the authors', yielded these V and J calls. Present in this sample are fewer than 350,000 distinct CDR3 sequences, about 21% of which were seen just once. The biggest ten clones account for approximately 0.85% of the sample.

The investigation overall reported the following: Modeling gave around 2.7 recovered TCR RNA copies per cell versus approximately 10 by digital PCR, implying around 31% capture efficiency. When barcode sub-clustering was omitted, TCR diversity was inflated by chimeric consensus sequences, with chimeras reaching as high as 47%. Highly expanded clone sizes could be underestimated because identical TCR molecules may share a barcode. Even against a background of some 920,000 naive CD8 T cells, spiked-in Jurkat TCR RNA amounting to a single cell's worth was reported to be detectable. Clones above 20 RNA copies held over 97% of molecules in CMV-specific effector cells but under 1% in naive cells. The naive libraries included spiked-in Jurkat TCR RNA (roughly eleven copies' worth), and this Jurkat TCR RNA is not part of the donor repertoire.

This sequence was found in a human donor in good health. Some libraries in this study had Jurkat cell RNA spiked in. The sequencing sample was made of naive CD8+ T cells from blood, with Jurkat cell RNA spiked in. Per the publication, the cell subset or site label means: FACS-sorted CD8+CD4-CCR7+CD45RA+ naive T cells.

CDR3 region: CASSYEALSTDTQYF. DNA sequence: TGTGCCAGCAGTTATGAGGCGTTGAGCACAGATACGCAGTATTTT. This chain is built from TRBV6-2 or TRBV6-3 and TRBJ2-3; the D gene is not confidently resolved. Cut back by 3 bases and 0 bases, the V and J ends lie 10 bases apart. Counted from cysteine to phenylalanine, this CDR3 has 15 amino acids. The read is trimmed to its CDR3 DNA, 45 bases read in frame from base 1. CDR1 and CDR2 are drawn from the germline V gene: MNHEY, SVGEGT.